This T cell receptor (beta chain) was recovered during a study of blood T cell repertoires in COVID-19. Whole-study context: Specimens from acute and convalescent COVID-19 originated in the United States, Italy and Spain. The analysed material was cDNA or gDNA that came from T cells, B-cell-depleted T cells, or PBMCs.

Under the authors' procedure: Amplified reference gene primers provided the basis for estimating nucleated cell counts. The assay was immunoSEQ multiplex PCR, and TCRdb's table has in-frame clones only and misses some. V and J calls and clone size are copied from that table; D and trimming were computed from the DNA. The sample has fewer than 450,000 clones; around 86% are singletons. CDR1 GTSNPN and CDR2 SVGIG come from the germline V gene (reference sequence). V gave up 0 bases and J gave up 5 bases; unmatched junction bases: 12. CDR3 length: 16 residues. The rearrangement joins TRBV30 to TRBJ1-1; 7 nucleotides align to TRBD1. Sequenced sample: peripheral blood. The TCR originated in a woman aged 50 to 65 with COVID-19, enrolled during active disease. Written as DNA, the CDR3 is TGTGCCTGGAGTGTAAAAGGGGGCGCCCCGGGTACTGAAGCTTTCTTT. Its translation: CAWSVKGGAPGTEAFF.